The 7 T cell receptor beta chains listed next were all sequenced from one sample in a study of PD-1 blockade in classical Hodgkin lymphoma. Measured with immunoSEQ multiplex PCR; TCRdb has only the in-frame clones, and not every one. The sample has approximately 100,000 clones; around 80% are singletons. Time point specified: cycle 4 day 1 (C4D1), after less than 7 weeks of nivolumab. Each patient relapsed following autologous stem cell transplantation, and prior brentuximab vedotin exposure differed. The input for sequencing was peripheral blood mononuclear cells (PBMCs), taken before the fourth cycle of nivolumab. The source is a human donor with classical Hodgkin lymphoma.

The chain carries TRBV12-5 and TRBJ2-3, with TRBD1 matching over 8 bases. Per germline, CDR1 LGHNT and CDR2 FRNRAP. Trimming took 4 bases from V and 1 from J; bases not matched to a gene: 7. This CDR3 spans 16 amino acids. CDR3 in DNA: TGTGCTAGTGGTTCTGGCCCGGGACAGGGCACAGATACGCAGTATTTT. Translated, it gives CASGSGPGQGTDTQYF.

The chain has TRBV14 and TRBJ2-3; D is unclear. The CDR3 runs 13 residues. Per the germline V gene, CDR1 is SGHDN and CDR2 is FVKESK. Trimming left V 0 bases short and J 7 bases short, with 8 bases between. CDR3 DNA: TGTGCCAGCAGCCAAGACCCCCTAAATACGCAGTATTTT. Residues: CASSQDPLNTQYF.

Turning to this clone: An end of the junction does not agree with germline; a read error may underlie this. V is TRBV6-6 and J is TRBJ1-1; no clear D gene. The germline V gene encodes CDR1 MNHNY and CDR2 SVGAGI (reference sequence). This CDR3 has 14 residues. CDR3 sequence (DNA): TGTGCCAGCATCCTACAGCTTCAGGCTACTGACGCTTTCTTT. It yields the protein CASILQLQATDAFF.

The J gene is TRBJ2-2, the V gene TRBV7-7; TRBD2 matches 8 bases. The CDR3 loop spans 16 amino acids. Germline CDR1 and CDR2: SSHAT and FNYEAQ (reference sequence). J gave up 3 bases and V 2 bases, and 5 bases lay outside the gene matches. CDR3 protein: CASSLWRGADTGELFF. The CDR3 DNA reads TGTGCCAGCAGCTTATGGCGGGGGGCTGACACCGGGGAGCTGTTTTTT.

The chain recombines TRBV11-2 with TRBJ1-1, with TRBD1 identical over 10 bases. This CDR3 spans 15 amino acids. Trimming removed 5 bases from V and 5 bases from J; junction bases left unmatched: 8. Per germline, CDR1 SGHAT and CDR2 FQNNGV. In DNA form, the CDR3 reads TGTGCCAGCAGCACCCGACAGGGGGCCCTGACTGAAGCTTTCTTT. Encoded protein: CASSTRQGALTEAFF.

The rearrangement links TRBV9 to TRBJ2-7; 12 nucleotides line up with TRBD2. The CDR3 totals 15 residues. V gave up 4 bases and J gave up 3 bases; unmatched junction bases: 5. From germline, CDR1 is SGDLS and CDR2 YYNGEE. The CDR3 DNA follows: TGTGCCAGCAGCCCGGGACTAGCGGGCCTCTACGAGCAGTACTTC. As protein: CASSPGLAGLYEQYF.

This clone came up a few times. The chain links TRBV28 to TRBJ1-5; the D gene is possibly TRBD1 (6 bases). V was clipped by 7 bases and J by 4 bases, with 14 bases between them. The germline V gene has CDR1 MDHEN and CDR2 SYDVKM. The CDR3 consists of 14 residues. The CDR3 is CASTVPGANQPQHF. The CDR3 DNA follows: TGTGCCAGCACCGTTCCAGGGGCGAATCAGCCCCAGCATTTT.